Shown below are 23 T cell receptor beta chains from a single sample sequenced in a study of T cells in women clearing cervical HPV infection. Sequencing was performed with immunoSEQ multiplex PCR; in TCRdb, only in-frame clones are kept and a portion is missing. This sample's table reports about 33,000 clones. Source material: blood buffy coat. These receptor sequences come from a woman aged 18 to 75 with a cervical HPV16 infection that either progressed to CIN3+ or cleared (not recorded which).

Turning to this clone: The read is 3 residues too short to cover the CDR3 end, so that end is filled in from the germline J gene. The chain combines TRBV5-5 with TRBJ1-4, with D perhaps matching TRBD1 (5 bases). Per the germline V gene, CDR1 is SGHKS and CDR2 is YYEKEE (reference sequence). V was pared by 4 bases and J by 4 bases, with 8 bases between. The CDR3 has 13 amino acids. The sequenced part of the CDR3 DNA is TGTGCCAGCAGCACTGACAGTAATGAAAAA. This encodes CASSTDSNEK. The complete CDR3 sequence is CASSTDSNEKLFF.

Of note for this clone: With the read ending 3 residues before the CDR3 end, the germline J gene is used to fill in that end. The chain couples TRBV20-1 to TRBJ2-7; 8 nucleotides align to TRBD1. The V segment lost 5 bases and the J segment 6 bases; nucleotides outside the gene matches: 9. The CDR3 runs 13 residues. CDR1 DFQATT and CDR2 SNEGSKA come from the germline V gene (reference sequence). The DNA read from the CDR3 is TGCAGTGCTGGAGCGACAGGGGCAGGCGAG. The encoded protein is CSAGATGAGE. The full CDR3 protein reads CSAGATGAGEQYF.

With regard to this clone: Read data end 3 residues before the CDR3 end; the end is taken from the germline J gene. The chain uses TRBV29-1 and TRBJ2-1; TRBD2 aligns across 12 bases. The V gene's germline CDR1 is SQVTM and CDR2 ANQGSEA. V lost 1 base, J lost 1 base, and 5 bases stayed unmatched. This CDR3 has 17 residues. The CDR3 here is CSVEGSSGGGSYNEQFF. The sequenced part of the CDR3 DNA is TGCAGCGTTGAAGGTTCTAGCGGGGGGGGGTCCTACAATGAG.

Remarks on this clone: Read sequence stops 3 residues before the CDR3 end, and the germline J gene provides the missing end. This sequence joins TRBV20-1 and TRBJ2-3; a possible D gene is TRBD2 (6 bases). The CDR3 has 14 amino acids. Trimming shortened V by 8 bases and J by 2 bases, and 17 bases separated the two germline ends. Per the germline V gene, CDR1 is DFQATT and CDR2 is SNEGSKA (reference sequence). CDR3 DNA, as far as it was read: TGCAGTCCTTGGCGGGGAACATCCACAGATACG. This encodes CSPWRGTSTDT. The CDR3 in full is CSPWRGTSTDTQYF.

On this clone itself: With the read ending 3 residues before the CDR3 end, the germline J gene is used to fill in that end. The chain links TRBV30 to TRBJ1-5, with a tentative D call TRBD1 (6 bases). V was trimmed by 1 base and J by 5 bases, leaving 15 bases between them. This CDR3 has 15 residues. Germline V CDR1 and CDR2: GTSNPN, SVGIG (reference sequence). The CDR3 loop reads CAWSAQQGGHQPQHF. The DNA read from the CDR3 is TGTGCCTGGAGTGCCCAACAGGGAGGGCATCAGCCC.

For this clone: The read gets to within 3 residues of the CDR3 end, and the germline J gene fills in the rest. This chain joins TRBV28 and TRBJ1-2, with D perhaps matching TRBD1 (5 bases). The CDR3 length is 14 residues. Germline CDR1 is MDHEN and CDR2 is SYDVKM. This CDR3 reads CATKGSKGSRGYTF. CDR3 DNA, as far as it was read: TGTGCCACAAAGGGGTCGAAGGGGTCGAGGGGC.

As regards this clone: The read ends 3 residues shy of where the CDR3 ends; the end is completed using the germline J gene. The rearrangement links TRBV20-1 to TRBJ1-5; D gene ambiguous. V lost 3 bases and J lost 3, with 9 bases in between. Germline V gene sequence: CDR1 DFQATT, CDR2 SNEGSKA (reference sequence). The CDR3 is 13 amino acids. The part of the CDR3 DNA that was read is TGCAGTGCTAGTTGGGCTCTCAATCAGCCC. As protein: CSASWALNQP. The entire CDR3 protein reads CSASWALNQPQHF.

In the case of this clone: The DNA ends 3 residues before the CDR3 does, and the rest of the CDR3 is filled in from the germline J gene. The chain combines TRBV2 with TRBJ1-5; 11 positions agree with TRBD1. CDR1 is SNHLY and CDR2 is FYNNEI in the germline V gene. The CDR3 contains 15 residues. J lost 5 bases, V lost 4 bases, and 4 bases had no gene match. CDR3 bases read: TGTGCCAGCAGTGGCGGACAGGGGGCTTATCAGCCC. It specifies CASSGGQGAYQP. The full-length CDR3 reads as CASSGGQGAYQPQHF. The full variable domain, its missing parts supplied by reference TRBV2 and TRBJ1-5, is EPEVTQTPSHQVTQMGQEVILRCVPISNHLYFYWYRQILGQKVEFLVSFYNNEISEKSEIFDDQFSVERPDGSNFTLKIRSTKLEDSAMYFCASSGGQGAYQPQHFGDGTRLSIL.

The CDR3 protein is CASSSGRAEPQHF. The sequenced CDR3 bases are TGTGCCAGTAGTTCCGGCAGGGCTGAGCCC. The chain uses TRBV19 and TRBJ1-5; the D gene is possibly TRBD1 (5 bases). The observed sequence ends 3 residues before the CDR3 terminus, with the missing tail filled in from the germline J gene. Germline CDR1 and CDR2: LNHDA and SQIVND (reference sequence). V was clipped by 5 bases and J by 8 bases, with 13 bases between them. CDR3 length equals 13 residues.

Remarks on this clone: The sequence runs out 3 residues before the end of the CDR3; the remainder is reconstructed from the germline J gene. V is TRBV5-1 and J is TRBJ1-6, with D hard to call. Deletions cut 2 bases from V and 9 bases from J, with 12 bases between. There are 14 residues in the CDR3. Germline-derived CDR1 and CDR2 are SGHRS and YFSETQ. The CDR3 sequence: CASSFGAGLSPLHF. The DNA read from the CDR3 is TGCGCCAGCAGCTTCGGTGCAGGCCTTTCACCC.

The sequenced CDR3 bases are TGTGCCAGCAGTTGGGCGGGGAGAGAGACC. Encoded protein: CASSWAGRET. The full CDR3 reads CASSWAGRETQYF. The V and J genes are TRBV28 and TRBJ2-5, with D possibly being TRBD2 (6 bases). The read ends 3 residues shy of where the CDR3 ends; the end is completed using the germline J gene. Trimming left V 4 bases short and J 4 bases short, with 10 bases between. Per the germline V gene, CDR1 is MDHEN and CDR2 is SYDVKM. The CDR3 consists of 13 residues.

About this clone itself: Sequencing ends 3 residues short of the CDR3 end; the germline J gene provides the rest. J is TRBJ1-1 and V is TRBV16; D remains ambiguous. The CDR3 has 16 amino acids. Germline V gene sequence: CDR1 KGHSY, CDR2 FQNENV. V was shortened by 2 bases and J by 0 bases, with 13 bases between the two germline ends. The part of the CDR3 DNA that was read is TGTGCCAGCAGCCAACAGTTCAGTGCCATGAACACTGAA. It is translated as CASSQQFSAMNTE. The full CDR3 reads CASSQQFSAMNTEAFF. The variable domain in full, completed from reference TRBV16 and TRBJ1-1, reads GEEVAQTPKHLVRGEGQKAKLYCAPIKGHSYVFWYQQVLKNEFKFLISFQNENVFDETGMPKERFSAKCLPNSPCSLEIQATKLEDSAVYFCASSQQFSAMNTEAFFGQGTRLTVV.

For this clone: The read ends 3 residues before the CDR3 terminus; that terminus is restored from the germline J gene. This chain uses TRBV4-1 with TRBJ2-7; the match to TRBD1 covers 8 bases. The trim removed 8 bases at V and 0 bases at J, leaving 6 bases unmatched. CDR1 is MGHRA, CDR2 YSYEKL, per germline. The CDR3 has 14 residues. The CDR3 spells CASSWTGLSYEQYF. The part of the CDR3 DNA that was read is TGCGCCAGCTCTTGGACAGGGCTCTCCTACGAG.

Worth noting for this clone: The DNA ends 3 residues before the CDR3 does, and the rest of the CDR3 is filled in from the germline J gene. The rearrangement links TRBV30 to TRBJ2-2; D is uncertain. This CDR3 is 11 amino acids long. The germline V gene encodes CDR1 GTSNPN and CDR2 SVGIG (reference sequence). Trimming stripped 8 bases from V and 3 bases from J, with 7 bases between. The CDR3 bases that were read are TGTGCCACAAGGCACACCGGGGAG. This encodes CATRHTGE. The whole CDR3 is CATRHTGELFF.

CDR3 residues: CAWSADIDQPQHF. The sequenced CDR3 bases are TGTGCCTGGAGTGCTGACATTGATCAGCCC. The chain combines TRBV30 with TRBJ1-5; D not certain. The CDR3 is cut off 3 residues early in the read; its end comes from the germline J gene. The V end was cut by 1 base, the J end by 5 bases, with 9 bases between. The CDR3 runs to 13 residues. Germline V gene sequence: CDR1 GTSNPN, CDR2 SVGIG (reference sequence). The full variable domain, rest sourced from reference TRBV30 and TRBJ1-5, is SQTIHQWPATLVQPVGSPLSLECTVEGTSNPNLYWYRQAAGRGLQLLFYSVGIGQISSEVPQNLSASRPQDRQFILSSKKLLLSDSGFYLCAWSADIDQPQHFGDGTRLSIL.

This CDR3 reads CASSFQSNQPQHF. The CDR3 bases that were read are TGTGCCAGCAGTTTTCAGAGCAATCAGCCC. V and J are TRBV6-2 or TRBV6-3 and TRBJ1-5; the D is unclear. Read coverage stops 3 residues before the CDR3 terminus; the germline J gene supplies the remainder. The CDR3 runs 13 residues. From germline, CDR1 is MNHEY and CDR2 SVGEGT. The ends were cut back, 4 bases at V and 1 base at J, with 5 bases in the middle.

As to this clone: The observed sequence ends 3 residues before the CDR3 terminus, with the missing tail filled in from the germline J gene. The chain joins TRBV6-2 or TRBV6-3 to TRBJ2-1; 9 nucleotides line up with TRBD2. The length of the CDR3 is 15 residues. The V and J ends lost 6 bases and 7 bases, in that order; junction bases with no gene match: 10. The germline gives CDR1 MNHEY, CDR2 SVGEGT. The covered CDR3 bases are TGTGCCAGCAGACGCGGGGGGGCGGTGGGGAATGAG. This encodes CASRRGGAVGNE. The full CDR3 is CASRRGGAVGNEQFF.

Points on this clone: The CDR3 goes on 3 residues after the read ends, and that part is filled in from the germline J gene. The rearrangement joins TRBV20-1 to TRBJ1-5; unclear D gene. This CDR3 region has 13 residues. The germline gives CDR1 DFQATT, CDR2 SNEGSKA (reference sequence). This CDR3 is CSASEAPPFPQHF. CDR3 bases read: TGCAGTGCTAGTGAGGCCCCACCTTTCCCC.

Concerning this clone: The CDR3 extends 3 residues past the end of the read, so its final part is completed from the germline J gene. Other nucleotide sequences in the sample specify the same CDR3. This sequence joins TRBV6-2 or TRBV6-3 and TRBJ2-7, with 10 nucleotides matching TRBD2. With 0 bases clipped from V and 2 bases from J, the junction kept 1 base outside the gene matches. Germline V CDR1 and CDR2: MNHEY, SVGEGT. CDR3 length: 15 amino acids. The CDR3 protein is CASSYSSGGAYEQYF. The part of the CDR3 DNA that was read is TGTGCCAGCAGTTACTCGAGCGGGGGGGCCTACGAG.

Details on this clone: The same CDR3 is also encoded by other DNA sequences in this sample. The CDR3 DNA, read in part, is TGCGCCAGCAGCTTCCCCGGACAGGGGGGAATCGGGGAG. Protein: CASSFPGQGGIGE. The whole CDR3 protein is CASSFPGQGGIGELFF. The chain uses TRBV5-1 and TRBJ2-2; TRBD1 agrees at 10 bases. Coverage ceases 3 residues before the CDR3 finishes, and the germline J gene fills in the end. Trimming removed 2 bases from V and 7 bases from J; junction bases left unmatched: 8. The germline gives CDR1 SGHRS, CDR2 YFSETQ. The CDR3 is 16 amino acids.

Details on this clone: The observed sequence ends 3 residues before the CDR3 terminus, with the missing tail filled in from the germline J gene. The chain has TRBV5-4 and TRBJ2-7; 9 bases match TRBD1. The CDR3 sequence is 15 residues long. V dropped 4 bases and J dropped 6; count of bases not matched to a gene: 11. Germline-derived CDR1 and CDR2 are SGHNT and YYREEE (reference sequence). The CDR3 bases that were read are TGTGCCAGCAGCCCGGGACAGGGTCGGTCGTCCGAG. Encoded protein: CASSPGQGRSSE. The whole CDR3 sequence reads CASSPGQGRSSEQYF.

Regarding this clone: The CDR3 end is not reached by the read, which stops 3 residues before it; the germline J gene fills it in. The chain is built from TRBV6-2 or TRBV6-3 and TRBJ1-1; a weak D match, TRBD1 (6 bases). The CDR3 covers 14 residues. Germline loops: CDR1 MNHEY, CDR2 SVGEGT. V shed 7 bases and J shed 4 bases, with 16 bases lying between them. CDR3 sequence: CASIQGGSATEAFF. CDR3 bases read: TGTGCCAGCATTCAAGGGGGATCTGCCACTGAA.

A note on this clone: With the read ending 3 residues before the CDR3 end, the germline J gene is used to fill in that end. V usage is TRBV7-9 and J usage is TRBJ2-5; possibly TRBD1 for D (6 bases). CDR3 length: 15 residues. Trimming took off 2 bases at V and 2 bases at J, with 12 bases between the two ends. CDR1 and CDR2 from the germline V gene are SEHNR and FQNEAQ (reference sequence). The covered CDR3 bases are TGTGCCAGCAGCTTATTAGTGCAGGGGCAAGAGACC. Translated, it gives CASSLLVQGQET. The whole CDR3 protein is CASSLLVQGQETQYF.